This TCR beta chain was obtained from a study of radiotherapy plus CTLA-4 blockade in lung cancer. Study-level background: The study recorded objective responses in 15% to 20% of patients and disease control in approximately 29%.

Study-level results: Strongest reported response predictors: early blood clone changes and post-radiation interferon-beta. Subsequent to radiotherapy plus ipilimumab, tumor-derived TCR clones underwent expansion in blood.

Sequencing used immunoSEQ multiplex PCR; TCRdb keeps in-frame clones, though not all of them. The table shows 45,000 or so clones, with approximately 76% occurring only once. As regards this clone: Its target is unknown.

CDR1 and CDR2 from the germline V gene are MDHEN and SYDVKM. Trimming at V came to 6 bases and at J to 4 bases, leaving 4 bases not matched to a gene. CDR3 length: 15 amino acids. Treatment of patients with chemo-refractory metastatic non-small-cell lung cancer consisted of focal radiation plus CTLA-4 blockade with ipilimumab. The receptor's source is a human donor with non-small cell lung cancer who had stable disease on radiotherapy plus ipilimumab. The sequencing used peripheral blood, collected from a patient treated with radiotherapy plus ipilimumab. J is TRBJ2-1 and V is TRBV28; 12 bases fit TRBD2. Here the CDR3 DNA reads TGTGCCAGCAGCCGAGGGACTAGCGGGTACAATGAGCAGTTCTTC. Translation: CASSRGTSGYNEQFF.